This T cell receptor (beta chain) was captured by sequencing in a study of blood T cell repertoires in COVID-19. About the study: The study drew acute and convalescent COVID-19 samples from the United States, Italy and Spain. Nucleic acid was either cDNA or gDNA, and it came from T cells, B-cell-depleted T cells, or PBMCs.

How the authors handled the data: Reference gene primer amplification yielded estimated nucleated cell counts. Generated by immunoSEQ multiplex PCR, the TCRdb table keeps only in-frame clones and is missing some. V, J and clone size derive from that table, while D and trimming were established from the DNA sequence. The data show around 200,000 clones, 83% seen once. The sample consisted of peripheral blood. The source is a woman aged 40 to 50 with active or convalescent COVID-19.

The CDR3: CASSLAPGLAGEQFF. CDR3 DNA: TGTGCCAGCAGCTTAGCCCCGGGACTAGCGGGAGAACAGTTCTTC. The V gene is TRBV11-3, the J gene TRBJ2-1; 14 positions agree with TRBD2. Trimming cost V 1 base and J 13 bases; bases outside gene matches: 6. From germline, CDR1 is SGHNT and CDR2 YENEEA. The CDR3 contains 15 residues.